The rows below give T cell receptor beta chains drawn from one sample of a study of T cells expressing NK-cell markers. TCRdb reanalyzed the 5' RACE reads and collapses them to one entry per CDR3 protein, without DNA. The sample has over 350,000 distinct CDR3 sequences. The specimen was blood T cells: a sorted CD56 or NKG2C T cell subset, CD4+ or CD8+ T cells, or bulk PBMC T cells (not recorded which). These receptors came from a woman in her forties or fifties in good health. Each CDR3 is given with its conserved first and last residue. Fields, in order: J gene, V gene, CDR3 protein.

j_call: TRBJ2-1
v_call: TRBV7-9
cdr3_aa: CASSFYTVEQFF

j_call: TRBJ2-5
v_call: TRBV20-1
cdr3_aa: CSARGTIETQYF

j_call: TRBJ2-1
v_call: TRBV2
cdr3_aa: CAIGARDAERDEQFF

j_call: TRBJ2-6
v_call: TRBV10-2
cdr3_aa: CASSDFLAGVAGANVLTF

j_call: TRBJ2-3
v_call: TRBV24-1
cdr3_aa: CATSDSDAGRSTDTQYF

j_call: TRBJ2-1
v_call: TRBV20-1
cdr3_aa: CSARATSGRIHEQFF

j_call: TRBJ2-5
v_call: TRBV4-1
cdr3_aa: CASSQESSGRLETQYF

j_call: TRBJ2-2
v_call: TRBV6-5
cdr3_aa: CASHRGDRGYPGELFF

j_call: TRBJ2-3
v_call: TRBV5-1
cdr3_aa: CASSFARDTQYF

j_call: TRBJ2-3
v_call: TRBV2
cdr3_aa: CASSEMGLAGDTQYF

j_call: TRBJ2-1
v_call: TRBV4-1
cdr3_aa: CASSHNRGRNEQFF